This TCR beta chain originates from a study of T cell changes during pregnancy in multiple sclerosis. The CDR3 extends over 14 amino acids. V was shortened by 1 base and J by 10 bases, with 11 bases between the two germline ends. CDR1 and CDR2 (germline): MGHRA, YSYEKL. This clone was counted once. Generated by immunoSEQ multiplex PCR, the TCRdb table keeps only in-frame clones and is missing some. The sample has about 58,000 clones, 90% to 95% seen once. The sequence came from a female donor with multiple sclerosis, enrolled in a pregnancy study. The specimen comprised CD8+ T cells from peripheral blood mononuclear cells, sampled in the second trimester of pregnancy. The genes are TRBV4-1 and TRBJ1-6; D might be TRBD1 (5 bases). The chain's CDR3 is CASSQGTLGSPLHF. The DNA of the CDR3 is TGCGCCAGCAGCCAAGGGACACTCGGGTCACCCCTCCACTTT.